This entry describes one TCR beta chain. Generated by immunoSEQ multiplex PCR, the TCRdb table keeps only in-frame clones and is missing some. The sample yields roughly 29,000 clones, around nine tenths seen once. These data are taken from a study of T cell changes during pregnancy in multiple sclerosis. Trimming took off 5 bases at V and 4 bases at J, with 17 bases between the two ends. The CDR3 extends over 15 amino acids. Per germline, CDR1 SNHLY and CDR2 FYNNEI. This receptor was obtained from a female donor with multiple sclerosis, enrolled in a pregnancy study. The sample consisted of CD8+ T cells from peripheral blood mononuclear cells, taken before pregnancy. The chain carries TRBV2 and TRBJ1-1; a possible D gene is TRBD1 (5 bases). CDR3 protein: CASSLQGRGVTEAFF. CDR3 sequence (DNA): TGTGCCAGCAGTCTTCAAGGAAGGGGTGTCACTGAAGCTTTCTTT.